These 8 T cell receptor beta chains came from one sample sequenced in a study of CD8 T cells in ankylosing spondylitis. TCRdb called the 5' RACE reads again in MiXCR, with one record for every CDR3 protein. The sample has about 540,000 distinct CDR3 sequences; approximately 12% are singletons. For these receptors, no antigen is known. Whole-study results and caveats: Blood of patients with ankylosing spondylitis appeared to be characterized by a TCR beta motif of eight highly homologous variants.

Sequences were obtained from blood, either unsorted or a sorted T cell fraction (not recorded which). Every receptor here comes from a male donor with ankylosing spondylitis.

The chain recombines TRBV25-1 with TRBJ2-1, with 11 bases that match TRBD1. Germline V gene data show CDR1 as MGHDK and CDR2 as SYGVNS. The CDR3 has 15 residues. The ends lost 4 bases at V and 6 bases at J; junction bases unmatched: 5. The CDR3 nucleotides are TGTGCCAGCAGTGTCGCCGGGACAGGGGGCAATGAGCAGTTCTTC. This translates into CASSVAGTGGNEQFF.

V usage is TRBV12-3 or TRBV12-4 and J usage is TRBJ1-6; D remains ambiguous. The CDR3 is 12 residues long. V shed 6 bases and J shed 10 bases, with 10 bases lying between them. The CDR3: CASSQSGSPLHF. The CDR3 region has the DNA TGTGCCAGCAGCCAATCCGGGTCACCCCTCCACTTT.

The chain carries TRBV28 and TRBJ2-7; D is perhaps TRBD1 (6 bases). V lost 5 bases and J lost 5, with 19 bases in between. Germline V CDR1 and CDR2: MDHEN, SYDVKM. CDR3 size: 15 residues. The CDR3 protein is CASSPNRDTVDEQYV. The CDR3, as DNA: TGTGCCAGCAGTCCAAACCGGGACACGGTTGACGAGCAGTACGTC.

The gene calls are TRBV11-3 and TRBJ2-2; 9 bases are shared with TRBD2. The CDR3 consists of 16 residues. The V segment lost 1 base and the J segment 6 bases; nucleotides outside the gene matches: 6. Germline V gene lookup returns CDR1 SGHNT and CDR2 YENEEA. CDR3 region: CASSLGPLAGPGELFF. In DNA, the CDR3 is TGTGCCAGCAGCTTAGGGCCCCTAGCGGGACCCGGGGAGCTGTTTTTT. Drawing the rest from reference TRBV11-3 and TRBJ2-2, the complete variable domain is EAGVVQSPRYKIIEKKQPVAFWCNPISGHNTLYWYLQNLGQGPELLIRYENEEAVDDSQLPKDRFSAERLKGVDSTLKIQPAELGDSAVYLCASSLGPLAGPGELFFGEGSRLTVL.

The chain recombines TRBV12-3 or TRBV12-4 with TRBJ1-4, with no clear D. The CDR3 is 16 amino acids. V lost 5 bases and J 5 bases, leaving 18 bases between the germline ends. The CDR3 sequence is CASSLYNRASNEKLFF. CDR3 DNA sequence: TGTGCCAGCAGTCTATATAACAGAGCTTCCAATGAAAAACTGTTTTTT.

V usage is TRBV3-1 and J usage is TRBJ1-2; D may be TRBD1 (5 bases). The CDR3 runs to 12 residues. Per the germline V gene, CDR1 is LGHDT and CDR2 is YNNKEL (reference sequence). Trimming removed 4 bases at V and 6 bases at J, with 9 bases between. This CDR3 is CASSRLRDGYTF. In DNA form, the CDR3 reads TGTGCCAGCAGCCGCCTCAGGGATGGCTACACCTTC.

This clonotype was seen a handful of times. The chain recombines TRBV10-3 with TRBJ2-7; D possibly matches TRBD1 or TRBD2 (5 bases each). Trimming took 5 bases from V and 0 from J, leaving 14 bases between them. The CDR3 length is 15 residues. Looked up from germline, CDR1 is ENHRY and CDR2 is SYGVKD. CDR3 in DNA: TGTGCCATCAGTCTAGGGACCCCTAGCTCCTACGAGCAGTACTTC. This sequence encodes CAISLGTPSSYEQYF.

The chain is built from TRBV5-8 and TRBJ2-1; D is tentatively TRBD1 or TRBD2 (6 bases each). Trimming took off 1 base at V and 6 bases at J, with 11 bases between the two ends. The CDR3 loop spans 14 amino acids. CDR1 and CDR2 (germline): SGHTS, YDEGEE. CDR3 residues: CASSLFGGSNEQFF. In DNA form, the CDR3 reads TGTGCCAGCAGCTTGTTCGGGGGCTCCAATGAGCAGTTCTTC. The entire variable domain, with the rest obtained from reference TRBV5-8 and TRBJ2-1, is as follows: EAGVTQSPTHLIKTRGQQATLRCSPISGHTSVYWYQQALGLGLQFLLWYDEGEERNRGNFPPRFSGRQFPNYSSELNVNALELEDSALYLCASSLFGGSNEQFFGPGTRLTVL.